This passage covers 10 T cell receptor beta chains from one sample sequenced in a study of cytomegalovirus exposure and HLA in healthy donors. The PCR employed 60 Vbeta primers together with 13 Jbeta primers. Profiled with immunoSEQ multiplex PCR; TCRdb holds only in-frame clones, not every one. This sample carries under 55,000 clones, approximately 70% of them seen once, and the ten largest clones take roughly 2.9%. The sequencing sample was made of PBMCs. These receptors were collected from a young man in good health and CMV-seronegative.

This clone was found a few times. This chain uses TRBV4-1 with TRBJ2-1; D unclear. Germline CDR1 reads MGHRA; CDR2 reads YSYEKL. The CDR3 is 16 amino acids. The V end was cut by 1 base, the J end by 0 bases, with 10 bases between. This CDR3 is CASSQGESSSYNEQFF. Written as DNA, the CDR3 is TGCGCCAGCAGCCAAGGAGAATCTAGCTCCTACAATGAGCAGTTCTTC.

CDR3 sequence reads: CASSLLRGWTEAFF. CDR3 DNA sequence: TGTGCCAGCAGTTTACTAAGGGGTTGGACTGAAGCTTTCTTT. The chain has TRBV28 and TRBJ1-1; D possibly corresponds to TRBD1 (5 bases). V lost 2 bases and J lost 5, with 12 bases in between. Germline CDR1 reads MDHEN; CDR2 reads SYDVKM. This CDR3 spans 14 amino acids.

This clone was found a few times. The V and J genes are TRBV7-8 and TRBJ2-1; the D is unclear. The V end lost 6 bases, the J end lost 0 bases, and 18 bases lay between the germline ends. Germline lookup yields CDR1 SGHVS and CDR2 FQNEAQ. The length of the CDR3 is 17 residues. The DNA of the CDR3 is TGTGCCAGCAGTCCGACGACACTCCAGAGCTCCTACAATGAGCAGTTCTTC. Translated, it gives CASSPTTLQSSYNEQFF.

A few counts support this clone. This chain joins TRBV14 and TRBJ2-6, with 10 nucleotides matching TRBD1. CDR1 is SGHDN, CDR2 FVKESK, per germline. Trimming removed 2 bases from V and 3 bases from J; junction bases left unmatched: 7. The CDR3 spans 18 residues. The CDR3 DNA is TGTGCCAGCAGCCAAAGGACAGGGGGTGTGGTTGGGGCCAACGTCCTGACTTTC. This encodes CASSQRTGGVVGANVLTF.

The chain uses TRBV4-3 and TRBJ2-7, with D maybe TRBD1 (5 bases). This CDR3 contains 15 residues. V lost 0 bases and J lost 3, with 12 bases in between. The germline V gene encodes CDR1 LGHNA and CDR2 YSLEER. The CDR3 protein is CASSQDIEQDYEQYF. In nucleotides, the CDR3 is TGCGCCAGCAGCCAAGATATTGAACAGGACTACGAGCAGTACTTC.

This chain links TRBV10-2 with TRBJ1-5, with D perhaps matching TRBD1 (5 bases). The CDR3 is 13 residues long. Germline assignment: CDR1 WSHSY and CDR2 SAAADI. The ends were cut back, 3 bases at V and 7 bases at J, with 10 bases in the middle. In DNA form, the CDR3 reads TGCGCCAGCAGTGAAGGGGTCTCCCAGCCCCAGCATTTT. Its translation is CASSEGVSQPQHF.

V and J are TRBV19 and TRBJ2-7; the D gene is possibly TRBD2 (5 bases). Germline CDR1 is LNHDA and CDR2 is SQIVND (reference sequence). V shed 5 bases and J shed 3 bases, with 11 bases lying between them. The CDR3 loop spans 13 amino acids. The CDR3 nucleotides read TGTGCCAGTAGTTGGGCTAGCAACTACGAGCAGTACTTC. Protein product: CASSWASNYEQYF.

This clone was recorded once. The chain recombines TRBV14 with TRBJ2-5; D unresolved. The V end lost 0 bases, the J end lost 4 bases, and 9 bases lay between the germline ends. CDR3 length: 14 amino acids. CDR1 and CDR2 (germline): SGHDN, FVKESK. The CDR3: CASSQDILRETQYF. CDR3 coding DNA: TGTGCCAGCAGCCAAGATATACTAAGAGAGACCCAGTACTTC.

This chain links TRBV10-1 with TRBJ1-1; D is uncertain. This CDR3 region has 15 residues. V dropped 0 bases and J dropped 4 bases, with 12 bases sitting between them. CDR1 WNHNN and CDR2 SYGVQD come from the germline V gene (reference sequence). CDR3 nucleotides: TGCGCCAGCAGTGAGTCGAGCGTCCCGGCCACTGAAGCTTTCTTT. Residues: CASSESSVPATEAFF.

The V gene is TRBV18, the J gene TRBJ1-2; D uncertain. Germline CDR1 is KGHSH and CDR2 is LQKENI. The germline V and J ends were trimmed by 3 bases and 14 bases, with 19 bases remaining between them. The CDR3 consists of 13 residues. CDR3 nucleotide sequence: TGTGCCAGCTCACCGGGGTTCAATGGTCAGCGGACCTTC. As protein: CASSPGFNGQRTF. Filled out from reference TRBV18 and TRBJ1-2, the complete variable domain reads NAGVMQNPRHLVRRRGQEARLRCSPMKGHSHVYWYRQLPEEGLKFMVYLQKENIIDESGMPKERFSAEFPKEGPSILRIQQVVRGDSAAYFCASSPGFNGQRTFGSGTRLTVV.